Listed below are T cell receptor beta chains from one sample, sequenced in a study of T cells in localized non-small cell lung cancer. Assay used: immunoSEQ multiplex PCR; TCRdb lists only in-frame clones, some missing. In the table there are more than 9,000 clones, 35% to 45% of which are singletons. The specimen comprised lymph node tissue, sampled before any cancer treatment. Receptor source: a woman aged 40-69 years with stage I lung adenocarcinoma. CDR3s include the opening cysteine and the closing phenylalanine or tryptophan. A D gene is named only where the DNA matches it firmly. Clone size is given for some rows only: seen once, a few or many times, or a class if the clone is expanded.

d_gene: .; v_gene: TRBV18; j_gene: TRBJ2-5; abundance: .; CDR3nt: TGTGCCAGCTCACCAAGTTTGCAAGAGACCCAGTACTTC; CDR3aa: CASSPSLQETQYF
d_gene: .; v_gene: TRBV6-4; j_gene: TRBJ1-5; abundance: few; CDR3nt: TGTGCCAGCAGCGGACGGACAAATCAGCCCCAGCATTTT; CDR3aa: CASSGRTNQPQHF
d_gene: TRBD1; v_gene: TRBV19; j_gene: TRBJ2-7; abundance: .; CDR3nt: TGTGCCAGTAGTACCGGGACAGGGTCCCGCGAGCAGTACTTC; CDR3aa: CASSTGTGSREQYF
d_gene: .; v_gene: TRBV4-1; j_gene: TRBJ2-5; abundance: few; CDR3nt: TGCGCCAGCAGCCAAGATCTCGGTCGGGTAGAGACCCAGTACTTC; CDR3aa: CASSQDLGRVETQYF
d_gene: .; v_gene: TRBV19; j_gene: TRBJ2-2; abundance: few; CDR3nt: TGTGCCAGTACCCCGCGGACAACGAACACCGGGGAGCTGTTTTTT; CDR3aa: CASTPRTTNTGELFF
d_gene: TRBD1; v_gene: TRBV19; j_gene: TRBJ1-2; abundance: .; CDR3nt: TGTGCCAGTAGTATCCCCCAGGGTCGAGGGGGCGGCTACACCTTC; CDR3aa: CASSIPQGRGGGYTF
d_gene: .; v_gene: TRBV11-3; j_gene: TRBJ1-2; abundance: .; CDR3nt: TGTGCCAGCAGTTATCAGGGAGGGGACTCAGGCTGCACCTTC; CDR3aa: CASSYQGGDSGCTF
d_gene: TRBD1; v_gene: TRBV6-8; j_gene: TRBJ2-1; abundance: few; CDR3nt: TGTGCCAGCAGTTACGGGCAGGGGGCTAAAAGTGAGCAGTTCTTC; CDR3aa: CASSYGQGAKSEQFF
d_gene: TRBD1; v_gene: TRBV6-8; j_gene: TRBJ2-2; abundance: few; CDR3nt: TGTGCCAGCAAAAACAGGGGGGACACCGGGGAGCTGTTTTTT; CDR3aa: CASKNRGDTGELFF
d_gene: TRBD2; v_gene: TRBV14; j_gene: TRBJ2-1; abundance: .; CDR3nt: TGTGCCAGCAGCCAATCTAGCGGGGGGTCGCGCAATGAGCAGTTCTTC; CDR3aa: CASSQSSGGSRNEQFF
d_gene: .; v_gene: TRBV15; j_gene: TRBJ2-7; abundance: .; CDR3nt: TGTGCCACCAGCAGAGAAGGGATGACCTACGAGCAGTACTTC; CDR3aa: CATSREGMTYEQYF
d_gene: .; v_gene: TRBV11-3; j_gene: TRBJ2-2; abundance: .; CDR3nt: TGTGCCAGCAGCTTAGGTTCCCCTGGCGCGAACACCGGGGAGCTGTTTTTT; CDR3aa: CASSLGSPGANTGELFF
d_gene: .; v_gene: TRBV11-3; j_gene: TRBJ1-2; abundance: few; CDR3nt: TGTGCCAGCAGCTTACGGGCTGACGGGGTTTCTGGCTACACCTTC; CDR3aa: CASSLRADGVSGYTF
d_gene: .; v_gene: TRBV7-5; j_gene: TRBJ2-3; abundance: few; CDR3nt: TGTGCCAGCAGCTTCACACTAGTCTCGTCGGATACGCAGTATTTT; CDR3aa: CASSFTLVSSDTQYF
d_gene: .; v_gene: TRBV7-6; j_gene: TRBJ1-1; abundance: .; CDR3nt: TGTGCCAGCAGCCCTAGCGGGCAGGGCCATGTTGAAGCTTTCTTT; CDR3aa: CASSPSGQGHVEAFF
d_gene: TRBD2; v_gene: TRBV6-8; j_gene: TRBJ2-5; abundance: .; CDR3nt: TGTGCCAGCAGTTACTTCCTAGCGGGGGGGCAGGTTGGTGAGACCCAGTACTTC; CDR3aa: CASSYFLAGGQVGETQYF
d_gene: TRBD2; v_gene: TRBV6-8; j_gene: TRBJ2-3; abundance: few; CDR3nt: TGTGCCAGCAGTGAGAGCGGGGGGGCCCGGTACCATACGCAGTATTTT; CDR3aa: CASSESGGARYHTQYF
d_gene: .; v_gene: TRBV11-3; j_gene: TRBJ2-1; abundance: .; CDR3nt: TGTGCCAGCAGCTCTTTGGCCGCTTCCTACAATGAGCAGTTCTTC; CDR3aa: CASSSLAASYNEQFF
d_gene: .; v_gene: TRBV11-3; j_gene: TRBJ1-2; abundance: few; CDR3nt: TGTGCCAGCAGCCACCCCAGGGATACTAACTATGGCTACACCTTC; CDR3aa: CASSHPRDTNYGYTF
d_gene: .; v_gene: TRBV6-8; j_gene: TRBJ1-5; abundance: few; CDR3nt: TGTGCCAGCCGGGCATATAGCAATCAGCCCCAGCATTTT; CDR3aa: CASRAYSNQPQHF
d_gene: .; v_gene: TRBV19; j_gene: TRBJ1-5; abundance: .; CDR3nt: TGTGCCAGTACCGGGGTCACGGGCAATCAGCCCCAGCATTTT; CDR3aa: CASTGVTGNQPQHF
d_gene: TRBD1; v_gene: TRBV11-3; j_gene: TRBJ2-7; abundance: .; CDR3nt: TGTGCCAGCAGCCCAGCGTCCAGGGGGCGTCGGGACGAGCAGTACTTC; CDR3aa: CASSPASRGRRDEQYF
d_gene: .; v_gene: TRBV9; j_gene: TRBJ2-3; abundance: .; CDR3nt: TGTGCCAGCAAAGGGTCCGACACAGATACGCAGTATTTT; CDR3aa: CASKGSDTDTQYF
d_gene: TRBD1; v_gene: TRBV6-8; j_gene: TRBJ1-1; abundance: few; CDR3nt: TGTGCCAGCAGTGACTCGGACAGGGGGCAAGCTTTCTTT; CDR3aa: CASSDSDRGQAFF
d_gene: .; v_gene: TRBV14; j_gene: TRBJ2-3; abundance: few; CDR3nt: TGTGCCAGCAGCCAAGGGCAGCTCTTCACAGATACGCAGTATTTT; CDR3aa: CASSQGQLFTDTQYF
d_gene: .; v_gene: TRBV6-8; j_gene: TRBJ1-6; abundance: few; CDR3nt: TGTGCCAGCAGACCTCAGGGGAATTCACCCCTCCACTTT; CDR3aa: CASRPQGNSPLHF
d_gene: TRBD2; v_gene: TRBV30; j_gene: TRBJ2-1; abundance: .; CDR3nt: TGTGCCTGGAGTCCCTTTAGCGGGGGCGCGTACAATGAGCAGTTCTTC; CDR3aa: CAWSPFSGGAYNEQFF
d_gene: .; v_gene: TRBV9; j_gene: TRBJ1-3; abundance: .; CDR3nt: TGTGCCAGCAGCACTTACGACGGAAACACCATATATTTT; CDR3aa: CASSTYDGNTIYF